This TCR beta chain was recovered during a study of blood T cell repertoires in COVID-19. Overall study: Material from acute and convalescent COVID-19 was sourced from the United States, Italy and Spain.

How the authors handled the data: Reference gene primers were amplified, and this amplification served to estimate nucleated cell counts. Measured with immunoSEQ multiplex PCR; TCRdb has only the in-frame clones, and not every one. Clonal size and the V and J genes are those of that table, whereas D and trimming came from the DNA. The table records approximately 150,000 clones, approximately 90% of them present only once. V lost 6 bases to trimming and J lost 4 bases, with 14 bases between them. This CDR3 comprises 14 residues. In germline, CDR1 is MDHEN, CDR2 SYDVKM. The chain couples TRBV28 to TRBJ2-3, with TRBD1 as a possible D gene (5 bases). The TCR sequence derives from a woman in her forties or fifties with active or convalescent COVID-19. Sequences were obtained from peripheral blood. The CDR3, as DNA: TGTGCCAGCAGACTAAGGGGCCTCGCAGATACGCAGTATTTT. This encodes CASRLRGLADTQYF. Looking up the rest from reference TRBV28 and TRBJ2-3 gives the full variable domain: DVKVTQSSRYLVKRTGEKVFLECVQDMDHENMFWYRQDPGLGLRLIYFSYDVKMKEKGDIPEGYSVSREKKERFSLILESASTNQTSMYLCASRLRGLADTQYFGPGTRLTVL.